This T cell receptor (beta chain) came from a study of shared clonotypes between healthy human individuals (dated by TCRdb to the early 2020s). With respect to the entire study: A couple of women and a few men aged 18 to 49 years were included in the cohort. For each donor, CD4 naive and CD4 memory were each run on three plates, CD8 naive on two plates, and CD8 memory on one plate. To estimate repertoire size and how much clonotype sharing occurs between individuals, the study deeply sequenced the blood TCR repertoires of five healthy adults. To increase sequencing depth and limit assay-specific biases, TCR repertoire library preparation and sequencing were carried out by different laboratories using diverse techniques. Each donor's leukapheresis produced roughly between roughly 0.85 and 9.5 billion PBMCs.

The donors were healthy, HIV-negative adults with no recently reported acute infections or vaccinations. Only Caucasian adults living in Nashville, Tennessee, USA were represented among the donors. Magnetic negative selection was used to enrich CD4+ T cells, after which naive cells were positively selected on CD45RA and the negative fraction became the memory subset. Blood was obtained by leukapheresis, after which PBMCs were separated by Ficoll-Histopaque density gradient centrifugation and cryopreserved in liquid nitrogen vapor phase. Analytical flow cytometry was used to check the purity and quantity of each magnetically sorted T cell population. Genomic DNA was isolated from every sorted fraction and measured by UV absorbance on a Nanodrop 2000c. TCR CDR3 regions were amplified from genomic DNA by multiplex PCR using the deep immunoSEQ assay. Extracted genomic DNA from each cell subset was distributed evenly across all wells of several immunoSEQ 96-well plates, and each plate was treated as a replicate. For sorted subsets, around 200 ng genomic DNA, equal to tens of thousands of T cell genomes, was loaded into each replicate PCR. Purified libraries were quantified with a Qubit 3.0 fluorometer, sized on a Bioanalyzer 2100, and re-quantified with the KAPA Library Quantification kit. A separate single-read 150-cycle Illumina NextSeq 550 flow cell was used to sequence each immunoSEQ 96-well plate. Turning to the authors' computational methods: The immunoSEQ output contained only junctional sequences without quality scores, so filtering could not match that applied to full-length reads. Sequences were annotated with PyIR, a Python wrapper for IgBLAST v1.9, and V/J genes and CDR3 were assigned using IMGT germline references. Reads with weak V/J assignments (E-value above 1e-6), missing CDR3, stop codons, out-of-frame junctions, or ambiguous translated residues were removed. A V3J clonotype was defined by an identical inferred V gene, J gene, and CDR3 amino acid sequence. To compute the percentage overlap between repertoires, the number of shared unique clonotypes was divided by the size of the smaller repertoire. Richness of each repertoire was evaluated using RTK rarefaction, the Chao1 estimator, and Recon v2.1 estimates of unobserved clonotypes. Generation probabilities for all TCRbeta clonotypes obtained by the gDNA method from four donors were computed using OLGA. This immuneACCESS table, as held by TCRdb, lists in-frame sequences with V and J called but not all clones. Of the missing ones, under half trace to an unresolved V gene in checked studies; the others have no known cause. Clone size and the V and J calls come from that table; the DNA yielded D and trimming. The sample includes some 1 million clones, with about 74% observed a single time. Of the sample, around 1.5% falls within the top ten clones.

Findings and caveats that apply to the study as a whole: Clonotypes shared by all four sorted-subset donors showed higher generation probabilities than non-shared clonotypes. Because the study included a small number of donors, the genetic and exposure-history diversity represented was limited. Pairwise subsampling indicated that sequencing depth was expected to affect the degree of clonotype sharing among donors. Only blood was sampled, and tissue TCR repertoires likely differ from those in blood. When several donors were compared, the shared fraction of clonotypes was around 4.6% for naive CD4, about 4% for naive CD8, more than 2% for memory CD4, and approximately 0.4% for memory CD8. Rarefaction of sorted-subset datasets indicated incomplete sequencing despite the large sequencing depth. Estimated clonotype richness was generally larger for naive than for memory subsets.

Worth noting for this clone: Its cognate antigen has yet to be identified. No qualities accompany the bases; no much larger clone lies one base away.

The origin of this receptor is a man aged 18 to 35 in good health. The sample consisted of memory CD4+ T cells sorted from blood. Sample cell subset or site, as interpreted from the label and publication: CD45RA-negative fraction.

In nucleotide form, the sequence is TGTGCCAGCAGCACGGGGACAGGCTCCTCTGGGGCCAACGTCCTGACTTTC. Translation gives CASSTGTGSSGANVLTF. This receptor chain uses TRBV7-9 and TRBJ2-6; 8 central bases correspond to TRBD1. Inclusive of the bounding cysteine and phenylalanine, the CDR3 is 17 residues long. Just the 51-base CDR3 DNA is kept, in frame starting at base 1. In the germline V gene (reference sequence), CDR1 corresponds to SEHNR and CDR2 to FQNEAQ. V is cut back by 5 bases and J by 0 bases, with 6 bases in the junction unmatched.